Sequencing of this T cell receptor (beta chain) was carried out in a study of control samples from healthy donors and cancer patients. Clones were read by immunoSEQ multiplex PCR, and TCRdb kept only the in-frame ones, dropping some. Seen here are roughly 120,000 clones, just over 90% observed once, and the top ten hold 6% to 8.5%. Germline CDR1 is MNHNY and CDR2 is SVGAGI (reference sequence). This CDR3 region has 14 residues. V lost 5 bases, J lost 2 bases, and 4 bases stayed unmatched. Sample: blood. The TCR originated in a woman aged 18 to 35 in good health. The V and J genes are TRBV6-6 and TRBJ2-5; 8 bases fit TRBD1. The CDR3 region is CASSQGARQETQYF. DNA of the CDR3: TGTGCCAGCAGTCAGGGGGCCCGACAAGAGACCCAGTACTTC.